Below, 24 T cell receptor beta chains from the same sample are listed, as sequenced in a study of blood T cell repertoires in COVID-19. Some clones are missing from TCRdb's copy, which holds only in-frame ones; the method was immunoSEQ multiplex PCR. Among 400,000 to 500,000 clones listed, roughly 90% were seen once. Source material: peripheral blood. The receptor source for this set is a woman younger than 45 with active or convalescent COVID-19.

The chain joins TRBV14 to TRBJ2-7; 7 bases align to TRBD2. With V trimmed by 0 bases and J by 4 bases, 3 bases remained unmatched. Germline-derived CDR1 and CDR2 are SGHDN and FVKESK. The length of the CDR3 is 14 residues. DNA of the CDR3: TGTGCCAGCAGCCAAGATCTGGGACTATACGAGCAGTACTTC. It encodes CASSQDLGLYEQYF. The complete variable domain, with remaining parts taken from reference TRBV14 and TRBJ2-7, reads EAGVTQFPSHSVIEKGQTVTLRCDPISGHDNLYWYRRVMGKEIKFLLHFVKESKQDESGMPNNRFLAERTGGTYSTLKVQPAELEDSGVYFCASSQDLGLYEQYFGPGTRLTVT.

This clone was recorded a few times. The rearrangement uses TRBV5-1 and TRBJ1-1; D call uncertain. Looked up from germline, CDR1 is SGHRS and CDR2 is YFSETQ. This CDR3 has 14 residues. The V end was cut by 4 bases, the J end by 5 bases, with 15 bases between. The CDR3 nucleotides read TGCGCCAGCAGCCCTGGCTCGGGTACGACTGAAGCTTTCTTT. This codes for CASSPGSGTTEAFF.

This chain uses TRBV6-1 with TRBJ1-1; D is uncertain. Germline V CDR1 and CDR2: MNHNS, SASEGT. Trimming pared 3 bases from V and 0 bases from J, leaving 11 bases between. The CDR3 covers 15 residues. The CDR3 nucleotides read TGTGCCAGCAGTGAGGACGGGATTTTGAACACTGAAGCTTTCTTT. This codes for CASSEDGILNTEAFF.

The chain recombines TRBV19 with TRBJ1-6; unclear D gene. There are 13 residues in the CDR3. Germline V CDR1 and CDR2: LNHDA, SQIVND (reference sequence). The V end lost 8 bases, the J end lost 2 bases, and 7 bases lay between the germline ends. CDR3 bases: TGTGCCAGTGGAGGGCCCTATAATTCACCCCTCCACTTT. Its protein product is CASGGPYNSPLHF.

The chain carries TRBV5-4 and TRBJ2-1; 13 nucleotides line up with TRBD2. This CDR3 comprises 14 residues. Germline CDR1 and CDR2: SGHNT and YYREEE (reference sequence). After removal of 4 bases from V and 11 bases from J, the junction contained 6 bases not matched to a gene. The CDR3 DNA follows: TGTGCCAGCAGCCCAGGACTAGCGGGAGTGCAGCAGTTCTTC. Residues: CASSPGLAGVQQFF.

CDR3 sequence reads: CASSFQVYSYNSPLHF. The CDR3 region has the DNA TGTGCCAGCAGCTTCCAAGTCTACTCCTATAATTCACCCCTCCACTTT. The rearrangement uses TRBV5-4 and TRBJ1-6; D is undetermined. The CDR3 sequence is 16 residues long. Trimming took 2 bases from V and 0 from J, leaving 9 bases between them. The germline V gene has CDR1 SGHNT and CDR2 YYREEE (reference sequence).

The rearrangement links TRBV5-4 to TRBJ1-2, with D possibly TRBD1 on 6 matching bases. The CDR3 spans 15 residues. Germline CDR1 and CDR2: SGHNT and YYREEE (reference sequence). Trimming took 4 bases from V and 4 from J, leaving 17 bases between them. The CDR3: CASSQGRGDPYGYTF. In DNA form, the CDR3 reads TGTGCCAGCAGCCAGGGGCGGGGGGATCCCTATGGCTACACCTTC. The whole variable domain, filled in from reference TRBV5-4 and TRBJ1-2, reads ETGVTQSPTHLIKTRGQQVTLRCSSQSGHNTVSWYQQALGQGPQFIFQYYREEENGRGNFPPRFSGLQFPNYSSELNVNALELDDSALYLCASSQGRGDPYGYTFGSGTRLTVV.

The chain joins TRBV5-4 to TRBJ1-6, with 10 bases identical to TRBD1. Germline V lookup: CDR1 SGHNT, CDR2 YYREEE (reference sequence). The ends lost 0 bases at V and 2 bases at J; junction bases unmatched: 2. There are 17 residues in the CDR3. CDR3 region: CASSLGGTGAYNSPLHF. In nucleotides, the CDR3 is TGTGCCAGCAGCTTGGGAGGGACAGGGGCCTATAATTCACCCCTCCACTTT.

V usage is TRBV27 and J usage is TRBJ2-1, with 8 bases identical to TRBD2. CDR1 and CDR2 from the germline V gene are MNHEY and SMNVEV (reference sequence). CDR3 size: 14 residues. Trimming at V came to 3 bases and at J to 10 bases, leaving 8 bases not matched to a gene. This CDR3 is CASSLTGGDPEQFF. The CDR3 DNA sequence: TGTGCCAGCAGTTTGACGGGGGGGGACCCCGAGCAGTTCTTC.

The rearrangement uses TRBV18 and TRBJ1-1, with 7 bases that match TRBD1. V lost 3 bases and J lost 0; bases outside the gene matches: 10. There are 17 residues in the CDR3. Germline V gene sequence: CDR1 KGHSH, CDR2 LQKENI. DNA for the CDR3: TGTGCCAGCTCACCCTTGACAGGAGGGGGCATGAACACTGAAGCTTTCTTT. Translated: CASSPLTGGGMNTEAFF.

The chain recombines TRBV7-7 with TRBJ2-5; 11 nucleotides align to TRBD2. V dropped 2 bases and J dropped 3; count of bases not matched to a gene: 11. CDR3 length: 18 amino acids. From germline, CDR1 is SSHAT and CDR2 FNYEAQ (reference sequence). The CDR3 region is CASSLSYLAGGSKETQYF. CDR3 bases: TGTGCCAGCAGCTTATCGTACCTAGCGGGAGGTTCAAAAGAGACCCAGTACTTC.

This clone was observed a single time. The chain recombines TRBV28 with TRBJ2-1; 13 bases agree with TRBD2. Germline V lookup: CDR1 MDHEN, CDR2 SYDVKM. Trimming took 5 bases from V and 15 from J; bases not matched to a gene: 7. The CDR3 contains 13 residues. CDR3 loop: CASSTGLAGSGFF. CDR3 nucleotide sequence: TGTGCCAGCAGTACGGGACTAGCGGGATCGGGGTTCTTC.

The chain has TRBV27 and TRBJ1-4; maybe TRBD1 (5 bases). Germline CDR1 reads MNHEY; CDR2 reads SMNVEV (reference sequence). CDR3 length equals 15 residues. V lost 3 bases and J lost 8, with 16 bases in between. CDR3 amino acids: CASSLLKGRDEKLFF. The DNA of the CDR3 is TGTGCCAGCAGTTTGTTGAAGGGGAGGGACGAAAAACTGTTTTTT. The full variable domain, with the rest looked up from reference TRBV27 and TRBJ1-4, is EAQVTQNPRYLITVTGKKLTVTCSQNMNHEYMSWYRQDPGLGLRQIYYSMNVEVTDKGDVPEGYKVSRKEKRNFPLILESPSPNQTSLYFCASSLLKGRDEKLFFGSGTQLSVL.

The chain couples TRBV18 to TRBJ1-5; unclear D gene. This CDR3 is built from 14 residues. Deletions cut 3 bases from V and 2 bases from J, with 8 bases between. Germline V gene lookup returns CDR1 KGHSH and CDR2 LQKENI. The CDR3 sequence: CASSPMAGNQPQHF. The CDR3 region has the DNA TGTGCCAGCTCACCCATGGCTGGCAATCAGCCCCAGCATTTT.

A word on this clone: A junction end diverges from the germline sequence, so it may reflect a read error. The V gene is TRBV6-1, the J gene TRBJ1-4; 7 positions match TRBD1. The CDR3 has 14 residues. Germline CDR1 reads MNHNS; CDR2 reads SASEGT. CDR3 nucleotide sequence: TGTGCCAGCAGAGAAGGGGGCCATAATGAAAAACTGTTTTTT. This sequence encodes CASREGGHNEKLFF.

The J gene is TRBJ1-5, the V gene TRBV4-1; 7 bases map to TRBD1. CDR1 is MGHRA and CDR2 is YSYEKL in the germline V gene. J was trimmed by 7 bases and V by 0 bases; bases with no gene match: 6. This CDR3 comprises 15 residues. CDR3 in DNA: TGCGCCAGCAGCCAAGATACAGGGGTGCGCCAGCCCCAGCATTTT. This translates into CASSQDTGVRQPQHF.

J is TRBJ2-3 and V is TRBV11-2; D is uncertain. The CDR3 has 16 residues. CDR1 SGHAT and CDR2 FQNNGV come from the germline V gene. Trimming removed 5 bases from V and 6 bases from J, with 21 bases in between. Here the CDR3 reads CASSPDALGSLDTQYF. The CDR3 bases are TGTGCCAGCAGCCCTGATGCGCTAGGTTCATTGGATACGCAGTATTTT.

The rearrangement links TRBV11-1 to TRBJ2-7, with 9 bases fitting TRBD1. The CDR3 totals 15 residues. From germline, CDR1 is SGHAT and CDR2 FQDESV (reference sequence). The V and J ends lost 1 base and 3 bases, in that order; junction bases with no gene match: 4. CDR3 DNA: TGTGCCAGCAGCTTAGAGGACAGGGGATTCTACGAGCAGTACTTC. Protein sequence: CASSLEDRGFYEQYF.

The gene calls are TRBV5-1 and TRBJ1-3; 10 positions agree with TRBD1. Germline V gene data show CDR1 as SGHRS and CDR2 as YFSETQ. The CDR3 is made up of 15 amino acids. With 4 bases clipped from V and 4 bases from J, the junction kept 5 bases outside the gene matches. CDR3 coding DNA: TGCGCCAGCAGCCCCGACAGGGGGCCCGGAAACACCATATATTTT. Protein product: CASSPDRGPGNTIYF. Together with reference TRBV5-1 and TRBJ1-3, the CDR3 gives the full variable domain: KAGVTQTPRYLIKTRGQQVTLSCSPISGHRSVSWYQQTPGQGLQFLFEYFSETQRNKGNFPGRFSGRQFSNSRSEMNVSTLELGDSALYLCASSPDRGPGNTIYFGEGSWLTVV.

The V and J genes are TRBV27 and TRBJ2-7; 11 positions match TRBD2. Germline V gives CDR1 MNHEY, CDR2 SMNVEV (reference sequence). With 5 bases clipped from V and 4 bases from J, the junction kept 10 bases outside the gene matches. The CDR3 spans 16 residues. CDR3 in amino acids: CASSPLTSGSRYEQYF. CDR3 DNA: TGTGCCAGCAGTCCCCTAACTAGCGGGAGTAGGTACGAGCAGTACTTC.

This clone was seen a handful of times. CDR3 protein: CASSWTSGDSYEQYF. CDR3 bases: TGTGCCAGTAGTTGGACTAGCGGGGACTCCTACGAGCAGTACTTC. This chain connects TRBV19 to TRBJ2-7; 12 bases are shared with TRBD2. Germline loops: CDR1 LNHDA, CDR2 SQIVND (reference sequence). Unmatched junction bases numbered 2, after V lost 5 bases and J lost 0 bases. This CDR3 has 15 amino acids. Drawing the rest from reference TRBV19 and TRBJ2-7, the complete variable domain is DGGITQSPKYLFRKEGQNVTLSCEQNLNHDAMYWYRQDPGQGLRLIYYSQIVNDFQKGDIAEGYSVSREKKESFPLTVTSAQKNPTAFYLCASSWTSGDSYEQYFGPGTRLTVT.

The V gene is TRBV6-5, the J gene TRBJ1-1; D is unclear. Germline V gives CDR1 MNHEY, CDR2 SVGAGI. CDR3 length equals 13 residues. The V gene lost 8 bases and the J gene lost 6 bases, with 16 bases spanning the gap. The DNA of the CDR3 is TGTGCCAGCCAGTCTGGAGGGTTCGCTGAAGCTTTCTTT. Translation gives CASQSGGFAEAFF.

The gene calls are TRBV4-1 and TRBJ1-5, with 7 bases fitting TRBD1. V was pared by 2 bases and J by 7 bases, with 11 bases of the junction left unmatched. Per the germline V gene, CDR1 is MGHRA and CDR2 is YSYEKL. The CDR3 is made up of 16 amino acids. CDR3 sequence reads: CASSQTTGYLNQPQHF. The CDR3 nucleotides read TGCGCCAGCAGCCAAACGACAGGGTATCTGAACCAGCCCCAGCATTTT.

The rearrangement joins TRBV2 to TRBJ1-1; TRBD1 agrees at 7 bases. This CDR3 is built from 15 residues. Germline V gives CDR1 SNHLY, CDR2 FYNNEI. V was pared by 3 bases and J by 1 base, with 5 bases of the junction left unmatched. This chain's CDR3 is CASSEGTGENTEAFF. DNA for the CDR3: TGTGCCAGCAGTGAGGGCACAGGGGAGAACACTGAAGCTTTCTTT.